Listed below are T cell receptor beta chains from one sample, sequenced in a study of blood T cells in healthy people across ages. MiXCR was run by TCRdb on the 5' RACE reads, yielding one entry per CDR3 protein. The sample lists about 730,000 distinct CDR3 sequences; 43% were seen once. The sequenced sample consisted of blood. The receptors stem from a woman aged 55-70 years in good health. Each CDR3 is given with its conserved first and last residue.

j_gene	v_gene	CDR3aa
TRBJ1-2	TRBV15	CATSRGQGSSGYTF
TRBJ2-1	TRBV5-5	CASSSRRVGGEQFF
TRBJ2-5	TRBV20-1	CSASPQVGLNEQYF
TRBJ2-2	TRBV20-1	CSARTSGDTGELFF
TRBJ2-1	TRBV14	CASSRTLAGEQFF
TRBJ1-4	TRBV6-1	CASSHYATNEKLFF
TRBJ2-2	TRBV20-1	CSARSRLTGELFF
TRBJ1-2	TRBV5-1	CASRNDRDRYTF
TRBJ2-5	TRBV7-2	CASSFVGAREETQYF
TRBJ2-5	TRBV5-1	CASSVVGPPETQYF
TRBJ2-5	TRBV14	CASSHFGRRETQYF
TRBJ1-5	TRBV6-5	CASRPQVRGNQPQHF
-	TRBV11-3	CASSLGGALYYEQYF
TRBJ2-7	TRBV20-1	CSAQAGSYEQYF
TRBJ2-7	TRBV12-3/TRBV12-4	CASSTDRGVREQYF
TRBJ2-5	TRBV10-1	CASSESSQGREYF
TRBJ1-1	TRBV20-1	CSATTGTGYPEAFF
TRBJ2-5	TRBV20-1	CSARSPSGGYQETQYF
TRBJ2-1	TRBV2	CASRRLAGELNEQFF
TRBJ2-7	TRBV4-3	CASSQGTLAGVGEQYF
TRBJ2-7	TRBV11-3	CASSLTGYAYEQYF
TRBJ2-1	TRBV6-2/TRBV6-3	CASTRDDPYNEQFF
TRBJ2-4	TRBV7-8	CASSIGGLAIAKNIQYF
TRBJ2-3	TRBV20-1	CSARDLQGITDTQYF
TRBJ1-2	TRBV24-1	CATSDPQGQGYTF
TRBJ2-3	TRBV20-1	CRVARTGKADTQYF
TRBJ2-1	TRBV3-1	CASSPGQAGEQFF
TRBJ1-1	TRBV4-2	CASRPTMNTEAFF
TRBJ2-1	TRBV12-3/TRBV12-4	CASSPSWRNEQFF
TRBJ2-1	TRBV3-1	CASSQGDSFYEQFF
TRBJ2-7	TRBV27	CASTPLKTSGRMKYF
TRBJ2-1	TRBV6-4	CASTYRAPGEQFF
TRBJ1-2	TRBV9	CASSARSVSYGYTF
TRBJ2-5	TRBV24-1	CATSDRALAEETQYF
TRBJ1-1	TRBV20-1	CSAPGQGLSVKVNTEAFF
TRBJ2-7	TRBV5-1	CASSYGQGAGQYF
TRBJ1-2	TRBV3-1	CASSPRQGINYGYTF
TRBJ2-7	TRBV9	CASSASAGNSYEQYF
TRBJ2-1	TRBV10-2	CASSESDARQFF
TRBJ1-2	TRBV25-1	CASSEPGDRGHGYTF
TRBJ1-2	TRBV7-9	CASSGQPNYGYTF
TRBJ2-2	TRBV6-6	CAAGEGGSLTGELFF
TRBJ2-5	TRBV12-3/TRBV12-4	CASAGGGWEETQYF
TRBJ2-3	TRBV6-1	CASRGRLAQTDTQYF
TRBJ1-2	TRBV20-1	CSARVPLDDGYTF
TRBJ2-1	TRBV2	CASYLAGGPSEQFF
TRBJ2-5	TRBV2	CASSSFSGRTQETQYF
TRBJ2-7	TRBV10-3	CAISTLVGAFEQYF
TRBJ2-7	TRBV12-3/TRBV12-4	CASKVAGSSYEQYF
-	TRBV5-1	CASSLNRQGSGETQYF
TRBJ2-1	TRBV4-2	CASTDSAGAYNEQFF
TRBJ2-5	TRBV7-9	CASSPLGTSRDEQYF
TRBJ2-5	TRBV24-1	CATSDPRPGQGVRYNEQYF
TRBJ2-1	TRBV2	CASSEEGFDEQFF
TRBJ2-1	TRBV11-3	CASSLEGTSANNEQFF
-	TRBV20-1	CSASGVAGVTYEQYF